This T cell receptor beta chain was profiled in a study of blood T cell repertoires in COVID-19. Study as a whole: The samples span acute and convalescent COVID-19 from the United States, Italy and Spain. Nucleic acid was either cDNA or gDNA, and it came from T cells, B-cell-depleted T cells, or PBMCs.

This clone has just a few counts. CDR1 and CDR2 from the germline V gene are SNHLY and FYNNEI. Trimming shortened V by 7 bases and J by 1 base, and 14 bases separated the two germline ends. This CDR3 comprises 15 residues. Authors' data handling: From reference gene primer amplification, estimates of nucleated cell counts were derived. Profiled with immunoSEQ multiplex PCR; TCRdb holds only in-frame clones, not every one. The DNA was the basis for D and trimming; V, J and clone size are from that table. The profile shows 25,000 to 35,000 clones, roughly 87% of them singletons. The sequenced sample was peripheral blood. The chain employs TRBV2 and TRBJ1-5, with a tentative D call TRBD1 (5 bases). This clonotype originated in a man aged 55 to 70 with active COVID-19. In DNA, the CDR3 is TGTGCCAGCACTCGGGGGGGAGGGAGCAATCAGCCCCAGCATTTT. Protein sequence: CASTRGGGSNQPQHF.